This T cell receptor beta chain was sequenced in a study of blood T cell repertoires in COVID-19. Germline lookup yields CDR1 MDHEN and CDR2 SYDVKM. The CDR3 is 14 residues long. V was pared by 6 bases and J by 0 bases, with 4 bases of the junction left unmatched. Profiled with immunoSEQ multiplex PCR; TCRdb holds only in-frame clones, not every one. This table has fewer than 350,000 clones, around 90% appearing once. This sequence joins TRBV28 and TRBJ1-2; 7 nucleotides line up with TRBD1. The sequencing input was PBMCs or T cells enriched from blood (not recorded which). This clonotype originated in a woman between 18 and 30 years old with acute COVID-19. The CDR3 sequence is CASRPGQTNYGYTF. CDR3 nucleotide sequence: TGTGCCAGCAGACCGGGACAGACTAACTATGGCTACACCTTC.